The next 5 T cell receptor beta chains were all read from a single sample in a study of T cell repertoires in cytomegalovirus infection. One entry per CDR3 protein, called by TCRdb with MiXCR from the reads. The sample consists of approximately 630,000 distinct CDR3 sequences, around 24% of them appearing once. Sequences were obtained from CD8+ T cells from PBMCs. The receptors were gathered from a human donor in good health (CMV status not recorded). Some clones in this sample may be carry-over from other donors' samples.

The chain couples TRBV7-9 to TRBJ1-6, with a tentative D call TRBD1 (5 bases). V lost 8 bases and J lost 13, with 18 bases in between. This CDR3 is built from 13 residues. Germline values: CDR1 SEHNR, CDR2 FQNEAQ (reference sequence). CDR3 coding DNA: TGTGCCAGCCGGGGTCAGGGAACATTCCCCCTCCACTTT. Protein: CASRGQGTFPLHF.

Ten or more counts support this clonotype. The CDR3 sequence: CASSYNILEEANYGYTF. Written as DNA, the CDR3 is TGTGCCAGCAGCTACAACATCCTGGAGGAGGCTAACTATGGCTACACCTTC. This chain joins TRBV7-8 and TRBJ1-2; no definite D call. V gave up 4 bases and J gave up 0 bases, with 18 bases separating them. The length of the CDR3 is 17 residues. The germline CDR1 and CDR2 sequences are SGHVS and FQNEAQ.

This clonotype was detected a few times. This rearrangement joins TRBV7-6 to TRBJ2-7; D is perhaps TRBD1 or TRBD2 (5 bases each). Trimming cost V 5 bases and J 4 bases, with 15 bases left between them. CDR1 is SGHVS, CDR2 FNYEAQ, per germline. This CDR3 has 14 amino acids. CDR3 nucleotide sequence: TGTGCCAGCAGCGTCGCAGGGCAGCGGTACGAGCAGTACTTC. Protein: CASSVAGQRYEQYF.

This clonotype was found a few times. The chain has TRBV2 and TRBJ2-3, with 10 nucleotides matching TRBD2. V shed 4 bases and J 3 bases; nucleotides not matched to a gene: 10. The germline CDR1 and CDR2 sequences are SNHLY and FYNNEI. This CDR3 has 17 amino acids. In DNA, the CDR3 is TGTGCCAGCAGTGTCTATCGAGCGGGGGGGCTGACAGATACGCAGTATTTT. Residues: CASSVYRAGGLTDTQYF. The whole variable domain, filled in from reference TRBV2 and TRBJ2-3, reads EPEVTQTPSHQVTQMGQEVILRCVPISNHLYFYWYRQILGQKVEFLVSFYNNEISEKSEIFDDQFSVERPDGSNFTLKIRSTKLEDSAMYFCASSVYRAGGLTDTQYFGPGTRLTVL.

This clonotype was picked up many times. V is TRBV27 and J is TRBJ2-1; 10 bases map to TRBD1. Looked up from germline, CDR1 is MNHEY and CDR2 is SMNVEV (reference sequence). The CDR3 totals 11 residues. With 3 bases clipped from V and 14 bases from J, the junction kept 1 base outside the gene matches. In DNA form, the CDR3 reads TGTGCCAGCAGTTTCGGACAGGGGGAGTTCTTC. Translating gives CASSFGQGEFF.